The 10 T cell receptor beta chains below were found in one sample sequenced in a study of prognosis after radiotherapy for stage I lung cancer. The TCR beta CDR3 region was amplified from genomic DNA, with two rounds of multiplex PCR being used for the amplification. Every TRBV and TRBJ gene had its own specific primer in first-round PCR. TCRdb used MiXCR to reprocess the multiplex PCR reads, holding one entry per CDR3 protein. There are around 11,000 distinct CDR3 sequences in the sample; roughly 51% occur only once, and around 7% lies in the top ten. The sample was PBMCs, taken before or after stereotactic body radiation therapy (not recorded which). Receptor source: a donor over 45 with non-small cell lung cancer.

This rearrangement joins TRBV6-2 or TRBV6-3 to TRBJ2-2, with 7 bases fitting TRBD1. The CDR3 extends over 16 amino acids. Unmatched junction bases numbered 4, after V lost 0 bases and J lost 3 bases. Germline loops: CDR1 MNHEY, CDR2 SVGEGT. The CDR3 sequence: CASSYSDRSDTGELFF. The CDR3 nucleotides are TGTGCCAGCAGTTACTCGGACAGGTCGGACACCGGGGAGCTGTTTTTT.

Comments on this clonotype: At one end the junction does not follow the germline gene, possibly because of a read error. V gene TRBV6-2 or TRBV6-3 combines with J gene TRBJ2-1; 11 nucleotides match TRBD2. Per germline, CDR1 MNHEY and CDR2 SVGEGT. The CDR3 runs to 16 residues. CDR3 loop: CASIHFSSGGYNEQLF. In DNA form, the CDR3 reads TGTGCCAGCATCCACTTTTCTAGCGGGGGGTACAATGAGCAGCTCTTC.

Within the sample, this clonotype is medium-sized. The rearrangement joins TRBV5-1 to TRBJ1-5, with D possibly TRBD1 on 6 matching bases. Looked up from germline, CDR1 is SGHRS and CDR2 is YFSETQ. This CDR3 is built from 15 residues. Trimming took off 7 bases at V and 8 bases at J, with 22 bases between the two ends. The CDR3 sequence: CASRRTEWQGEPQHF. In nucleotides, the CDR3 is TGCGCCAGCCGTCGGACAGAGTGGCAGGGAGAGCCCCAGCATTTT.

On this clonotype: This likely stems from a read error, as it lies one base from a far larger clone. The genes are TRBV6-5 and TRBJ1-2; D is ambiguous. Germline CDR1 and CDR2: MNHEY and SVGAGI. CDR3 length: 13 amino acids. The CDR3 bases are TGTGCCAGCAGTAACTCATTGACTGCTGGCTACACCTTC. Its translation: CASSNSLTAGYTF.

Worth noting for this clonotype: A junction boundary mismatches the germline segment, possibly from a read error. V gene TRBV6-2 or TRBV6-3 combines with J gene TRBJ2-2; D uncertain. This CDR3 comprises 15 residues. Germline CDR1 and CDR2: MNHEY and SVGEGT. CDR3 bases: TGTGCCAGCAGCCGCCGTCCCGAAATGACCGTGGAGCTGTTTTTT. Protein product: CASSRRPEMTVELFF.

By share of the sample, this clonotype is medium-sized. The CDR3: CASSLETGGADTQYF. The CDR3 DNA sequence: TGCGCCAGCAGCTTGGAGACAGGGGGTGCAGATACGCAGTATTTT. The chain couples TRBV5-1 to TRBJ2-3; TRBD1 matches at 9 bases. The germline V gene encodes CDR1 SGHRS and CDR2 YFSETQ. The CDR3 consists of 15 residues. The trim removed 0 bases at V and 4 bases at J, leaving 3 bases unmatched.

Turning to this clonotype: Without the conserved terminal phenylalanine or tryptophan, this CDR3 likely stems from a read error. The chain carries TRBV12-5 and TRBJ2-5, with D maybe TRBD2 (7 bases). In germline, CDR1 is LGHNT, CDR2 FRNRAP. The CDR3 extends over 15 amino acids. Trimming stripped 7 bases from V and 5 bases from J, with 20 bases between. DNA for the CDR3: TGTGCTAGTGTGGGGGCAGAGGGAGGGAGGGAGACCCAGTACCTC. Translated, it gives CASVGAEGGRETQYL.

This clonotype has a handful of counts. V and J are TRBV15 and TRBJ2-7; the D is unclear. The germline CDR1 and CDR2 sequences are LNHNV and YYDKDF (reference sequence). The germline V and J ends were trimmed by 9 bases and 6 bases, with 24 bases remaining between them. This CDR3 has 15 residues. CDR3: CATSSSAESPSEQYF. For the CDR3, the DNA is TGTGCCACTTCGAGCTCCGCGGAATCGCCTAGCGAGCAGTACTTC. The whole variable domain, remainder taken from reference TRBV15 and TRBJ2-7, is DAMVIQNPRYQVTQFGKPVTLSCSQTLNHNVMYWYQQKSSQAPKLLFHYYDKDFNNEADTPDNFQSRRPNTSFCFLDIRSPGLGDTAMYLCATSSSAESPSEQYFGPGTRLTVT.

The V gene is TRBV20-1, the J gene TRBJ2-7; 8 bases align to TRBD1. CDR1 is DFQATT, CDR2 SNEGSKA, per germline (reference sequence). V shed 7 bases, J shed 5 bases, and the junction held 7 bases outside the gene matches. This CDR3 is built from 12 residues. The CDR3 DNA sequence: TGCAGTGTTTACAGGGGGAGGAACGAGCAGTACTTC. Translation gives CSVYRGRNEQYF.

With respect to this clonotype: A junction end diverges from the germline sequence, so it may reflect a read error. This rearrangement joins TRBV27 to TRBJ2-2; 7 nucleotides agree with TRBD2. This CDR3 spans 15 amino acids. CDR1 and CDR2 from the germline V gene are MNHEY and SMNVEV (reference sequence). Here the CDR3 DNA reads TGTGCCAGCACTTTAGGGTCACTAGCGACTGGGGAGCTGTTTTTT. The encoded protein is CASTLGSLATGELFF.